This T cell receptor beta chain was obtained from a study of cytomegalovirus exposure and HLA in healthy donors. General observations from the study: The finding came from a later analysis; first-cohort TCR clusters tended to co-occur in the 110 or so validation repertoires.

Only in-frame clones appear in the TCRdb table, and some are missing; sequencing was by immunoSEQ multiplex PCR. The sample includes about 73,000 clones, 85% to 95% of them seen just once. The germline CDR1 and CDR2 sequences are LGHNT and FRNRAP. CDR3 length equals 18 residues. J was trimmed by 0 bases and V by 6 bases; bases with no gene match: 12. This clone appeared once. The antigen is not known. The clonotype was recovered from a man between 18 and 29 years old in good health and CMV-seronegative. The sequencing input was PBMCs. The chain is built from TRBV12-5 and TRBJ2-7, with 12 bases lining up with TRBD2. The chain's CDR3 is CASGEGLAGLQSSYEQYF. CDR3 in DNA: TGTGCTAGTGGGGAAGGACTAGCGGGATTACAGAGCTCCTACGAGCAGTACTTC.